These 3 T cell receptor beta chains originate from one sample sequenced in a study of molecular identifiers for immune sequencing clone quantification (dated 2018 in TCRdb). The library was built by means of PCR. The reads were generated on an Illumina HiSeq 4000. The public reads were reanalyzed by TCRdb: fastp trimming at Q25, MiXCR alignment, in-frame beta chains only. Merged by CDR3 protein, the rows form single entries marked with the most common genes and DNA. For this sample the table gives just under 65,000 distinct CDR3 sequences, of which about 19% were detected only once. The ten largest clones take up about 1.3% of the sample. The sequencing sample was made of naive CD8+ T cells from blood, with Jurkat cell RNA spiked in. Sample cell subset or site, as interpreted from the label and publication: FACS-sorted CD8+CD4-CCR7+CD45RA+ naive T cells. Receptors originate from a human donor in good health. Some libraries in this study had Jurkat cell RNA spiked in.

This clonotype was found many times. DNA for the CDR3: TGTGCCACCAGCAGAGATGGAGGACAAGAGACCCAGTACTTC. The encoded protein is CATSRDGGQETQYF. The chain joins TRBV15 to TRBJ2-5; a weak D match, TRBD2 (5 bases). This CDR3 has 14 residues. Deletions cut 0 bases from V and 2 bases from J, with 7 bases between. Per germline, CDR1 LNHNV and CDR2 YYDKDF (reference sequence).

This clonotype was counted at least ten times. This chain joins TRBV27 and TRBJ2-7; 8 bases fit TRBD1. The CDR3 spans 16 residues. Germline V gives CDR1 MNHEY, CDR2 SMNVEV (reference sequence). V was pared by 6 bases and J by 1 base, with 11 bases of the junction left unmatched. CDR3 coding DNA: TGTGCCAGCAGGGCCTACAGGGGGTCCCCGTCCTACGAGCAGTACTTC. Encoded protein: CASRAYRGSPSYEQYF.

A word on this clonotype: Since a much larger clone is just one base distant, this may be a read error. The rearrangement joins TRBV20-1 to TRBJ2-1; no definite D call. The CDR3 runs to 13 residues. Germline values: CDR1 DFQATT, CDR2 SNEGSKA (reference sequence). DNA of the CDR3: TGCAGTGCTAGAGATTTGTACAACAATGAGCAGTCCTTC. Protein sequence: CSARDLYNNEQSF.